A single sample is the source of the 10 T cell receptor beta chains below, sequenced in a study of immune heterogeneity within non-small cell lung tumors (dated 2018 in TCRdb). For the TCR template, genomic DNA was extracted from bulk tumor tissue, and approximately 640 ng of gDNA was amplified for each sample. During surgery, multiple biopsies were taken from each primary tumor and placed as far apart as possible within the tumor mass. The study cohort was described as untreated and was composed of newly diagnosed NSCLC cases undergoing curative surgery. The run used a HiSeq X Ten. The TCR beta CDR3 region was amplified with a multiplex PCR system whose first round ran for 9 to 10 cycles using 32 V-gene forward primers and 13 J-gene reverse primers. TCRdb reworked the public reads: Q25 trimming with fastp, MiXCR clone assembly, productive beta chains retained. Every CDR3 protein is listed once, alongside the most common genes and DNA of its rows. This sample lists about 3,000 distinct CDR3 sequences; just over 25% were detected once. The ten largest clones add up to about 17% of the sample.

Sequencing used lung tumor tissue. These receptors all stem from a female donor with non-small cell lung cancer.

The chain's CDR3 is CASSEVGLTHGYTF. CDR3 DNA sequence: TGTGCCAGCAGTGAGGTGGGACTGACGCATGGCTACACCTTC. The V call is TRBV25-1, the J call TRBJ1-2; D might be TRBD1 (5 bases). Germline V CDR1 and CDR2: MGHDK, SYGVNS. The CDR3 contains 14 residues. With 3 bases removed from V and 6 bases from J, the gap between germline ends came to 14 bases.

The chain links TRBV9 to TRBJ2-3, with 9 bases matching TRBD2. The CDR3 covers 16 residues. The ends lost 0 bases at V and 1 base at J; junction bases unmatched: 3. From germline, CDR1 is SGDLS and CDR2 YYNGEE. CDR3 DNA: TGTGCCAGCAGCGTAGAGCTAGCGGGACGCACAGATACGCAGTATTTT. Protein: CASSVELAGRTDTQYF.

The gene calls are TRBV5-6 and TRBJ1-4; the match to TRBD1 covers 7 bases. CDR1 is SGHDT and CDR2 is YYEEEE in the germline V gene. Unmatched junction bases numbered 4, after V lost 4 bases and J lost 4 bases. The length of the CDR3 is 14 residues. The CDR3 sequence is CASSPDRNNEKLFF. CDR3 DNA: TGTGCCAGCAGCCCGGACAGGAATAATGAAAAACTGTTTTTT.

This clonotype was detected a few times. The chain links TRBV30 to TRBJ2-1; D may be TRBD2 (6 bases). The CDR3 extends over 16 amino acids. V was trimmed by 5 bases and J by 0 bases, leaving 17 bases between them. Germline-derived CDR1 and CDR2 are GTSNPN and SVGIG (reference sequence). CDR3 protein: CAWGLTAGTSYNEQFF. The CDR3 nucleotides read TGTGCCTGGGGTTTAACGGCGGGGACCTCCTACAATGAGCAGTTCTTC.

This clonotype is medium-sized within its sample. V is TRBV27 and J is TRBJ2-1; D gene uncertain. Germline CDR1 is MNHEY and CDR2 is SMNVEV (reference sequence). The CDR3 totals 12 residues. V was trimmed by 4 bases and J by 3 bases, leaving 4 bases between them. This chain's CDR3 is CASSWDYNEQFF. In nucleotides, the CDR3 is TGTGCCAGCAGTTGGGACTACAATGAGCAGTTCTTC.

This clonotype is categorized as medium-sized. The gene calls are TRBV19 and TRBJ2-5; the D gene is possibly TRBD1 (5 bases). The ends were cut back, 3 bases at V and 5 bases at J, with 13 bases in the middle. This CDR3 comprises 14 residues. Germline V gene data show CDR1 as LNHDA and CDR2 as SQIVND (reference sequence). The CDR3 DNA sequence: TGTGCCAGTAGTATTCAGGGATTCGGGGAGACCCAGTACTTC. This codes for CASSIQGFGETQYF. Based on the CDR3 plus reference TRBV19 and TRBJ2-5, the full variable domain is DGGITQSPKYLFRKEGQNVTLSCEQNLNHDAMYWYRQDPGQGLRLIYYSQIVNDFQKGDIAEGYSVSREKKESFPLTVTSAQKNPTAFYLCASSIQGFGETQYFGPGTRLLVL.

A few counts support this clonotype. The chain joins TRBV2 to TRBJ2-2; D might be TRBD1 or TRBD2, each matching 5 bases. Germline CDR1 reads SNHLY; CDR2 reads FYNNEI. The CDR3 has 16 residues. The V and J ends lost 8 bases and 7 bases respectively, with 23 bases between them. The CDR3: CASGAGTLTGNGELFF. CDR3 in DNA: TGTGCCAGCGGGGCCGGGACCCTTACCGGGAACGGGGAGCTGTTTTTT.

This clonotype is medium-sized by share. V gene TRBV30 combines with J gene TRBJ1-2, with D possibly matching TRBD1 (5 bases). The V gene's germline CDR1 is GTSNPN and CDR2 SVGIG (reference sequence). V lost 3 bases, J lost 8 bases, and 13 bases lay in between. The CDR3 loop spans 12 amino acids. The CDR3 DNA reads TGTGCCTGGAGCCAGGGTCTGGGCGGCTACACCTTC. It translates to CAWSQGLGGYTF.

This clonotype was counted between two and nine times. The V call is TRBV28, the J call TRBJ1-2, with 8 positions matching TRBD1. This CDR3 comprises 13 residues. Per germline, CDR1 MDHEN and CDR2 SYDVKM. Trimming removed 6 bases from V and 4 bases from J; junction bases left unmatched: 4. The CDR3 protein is CASRTGTGYGYTF. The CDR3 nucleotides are TGTGCCAGCAGAACGGGGACAGGCTATGGCTACACCTTC.

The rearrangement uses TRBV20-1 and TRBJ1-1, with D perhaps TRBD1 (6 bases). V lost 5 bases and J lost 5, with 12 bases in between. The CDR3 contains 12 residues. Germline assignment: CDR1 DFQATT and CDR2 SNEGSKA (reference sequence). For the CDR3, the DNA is TGCAGTGCTGCGTACAGGGTTACTGAAGCTTTCTTT. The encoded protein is CSAAYRVTEAFF.